This TCR beta chain came from a study of T cells in Graves' hyperthyroidism and ophthalmopathy. Across the whole study: Peripheral blood was taken when the disease was first diagnosed, before any treatment began.

RNA transcripts provided the source from which TCR beta CDR3 regions were amplified. The HTBI primer set was used in a first-round RT-PCR of the TCR CDR3. TCRdb used MiXCR to reprocess the multiplex PCR reads, holding one entry per CDR3 protein. The table records approximately 420,000 distinct CDR3 sequences, roughly 13% of them present only once. Patients between 18 and 65 years old had hyperthyroidism, newly diagnosed and lasting under 2 months. Fresh peripheral blood, 8 to 10 ml of it, supplied the PBMCs. Findings of the study overall: Clonotypes that were expanded in thyroid above 0.001 mostly appeared in blood too.

At least ten counts were recorded for this clonotype. Its antigen is not identified. Germline lookup yields CDR1 SGHDT and CDR2 YYEEEE. V was cut by 6 bases and J by 3 bases, with 13 bases left in between. The CDR3 is 13 residues long. The chain links TRBV5-6 to TRBJ2-7; tentatively, D is TRBD1 or TRBD2 (5 bases each). The specimen was blood. This clonotype originated in a woman in her late teens or twenties with Graves' hyperthyroidism. The CDR3 DNA reads TGTGCCAGCACCACCGGGACGTTCTACGAGCAGTACTTC. This codes for CASTTGTFYEQYF.